This T cell receptor (beta chain) was recorded in a study of blood T cell repertoires in COVID-19. Study details: Sites in the United States, Italy and Spain provided acute and convalescent COVID-19 samples. Nucleic acid was either cDNA or gDNA, and it came from T cells, B-cell-depleted T cells, or PBMCs.

Original data processing: Reference gene primers were amplified, and this amplification served to estimate nucleated cell counts. Sequenced by immunoSEQ multiplex PCR; TCRdb stores in-frame clones only, minus some. Clone size and the V and J calls come from that table; the DNA yielded D and trimming. Seen here are approximately 99,000 clones, about 89% observed once, and the top ten hold approximately 20%. CDR1 is MNHNY, CDR2 SVGAGI, per germline (reference sequence). V was pared by 8 bases and J by 4 bases, with 21 bases between. This CDR3 is 16 amino acids long. The clonotype originates from a human donor in a cohort sampled during active COVID-19. Sequenced sample: peripheral blood. The V and J genes are TRBV6-6 and TRBJ1-3; the D is unclear. The chain's CDR3 is CASCRDPGLGGNTIYF. CDR3 bases: TGTGCCAGCTGTCGAGACCCGGGATTGGGGGGAAACACCATATATTTT.